Presented here are 3 T cell receptor beta chains from one specimen sequenced in a study of blood T cell repertoires in COVID-19. The protocol was immunoSEQ multiplex PCR, while the TCRdb copy is restricted to in-frame clones and leaves out a portion. The data show around 310,000 clones, with roughly 89% seen just once and 0.8% to 1.3% held by the top ten. Sequencing used peripheral blood. These receptors originate from a woman in her forties with COVID-19, enrolled during active disease.

This CDR3 reads CASSRDRVGSGNTIYF. Here the CDR3 DNA reads TGCGCCAGCAGCCGCGACAGGGTGGGCTCTGGAAACACCATATATTTT. The chain combines TRBV4-3 with TRBJ1-3; 7 nucleotides agree with TRBD1. The CDR3 has 16 residues. Germline V CDR1 and CDR2: LGHNA, YSLEER. The V segment lost 4 bases and the J segment 0 bases; nucleotides outside the gene matches: 6.

The genes are TRBV4-1 and TRBJ2-3; 12 bases line up with TRBD2. The CDR3 has 17 amino acids. V lost 4 bases and J lost 3; bases outside the gene matches: 8. Per germline, CDR1 MGHRA and CDR2 YSYEKL. The CDR3, as DNA: TGCGCCAGCAGCCTCGAGAACCTAGCGGGGGGGACAGATACGCAGTATTTT. Translation: CASSLENLAGGTDTQYF.

This clone appeared a single time. The rearrangement links TRBV6-4 to TRBJ2-3; 9 nucleotides match TRBD1. This CDR3 has 15 residues. Germline CDR1 reads MRHNA; CDR2 reads SNTAGT. V gave up 3 bases and J gave up 3 bases; unmatched junction bases: 4. For the CDR3, the DNA is TGTGCCAGCAGTGAAGGGACAGGGAGGACAGATACGCAGTATTTT. Amino acids: CASSEGTGRTDTQYF.